The rows below give T cell receptor beta chains drawn from one sample of a study of memory CD4+ T cells and cytomegalovirus serostatus. Assay: immunoSEQ multiplex PCR; the TCRdb copy retains only in-frame clones and omits some. The profile shows about 50,000 clones, roughly four fifths of them singletons. Sequenced: memory CD4+ T cells from blood. Every receptor here comes from an adult in good health and CMV-seronegative. The CDR3 runs from the conserved cysteine through the conserved F or W. D genes are given only for firm matches. Clone size is not always given. Where it is, it says once, few, many or a class for expanded clones.

v_call: TRBV6-6; clone_size: NA; j_call: TRBJ2-7; d_call: NA; cdr3_aa: CASTQTEGSYEQYF; cdr3_nt: TGTGCCAGCACCCAGACAGAAGGCTCCTACGAGCAGTACTTC
v_call: TRBV10-3; clone_size: NA; j_call: TRBJ2-1; d_call: NA; cdr3_aa: CAISTVGVNEQFF; cdr3_nt: TGTGCCATCAGTACCGTGGGGGTAAATGAGCAGTTCTTC
v_call: TRBV27; clone_size: NA; j_call: TRBJ2-1; d_call: NA; cdr3_aa: CASSLFALRGDNEQFF; cdr3_nt: TGTGCCAGCAGTTTATTCGCGCTGCGCGGGGACAATGAGCAGTTCTTC
v_call: TRBV5-1; clone_size: NA; j_call: TRBJ1-4; d_call: NA; cdr3_aa: CASSLGTGGVEKLFF; cdr3_nt: TGCGCCAGCAGCTTAGGAACCGGGGGCGTTGAAAAACTGTTTTTT
v_call: TRBV5-1; clone_size: NA; j_call: TRBJ2-3; d_call: NA; cdr3_aa: CASSPDSTSTDTQYF; cdr3_nt: TGCGCCAGCAGCCCAGACTCTACTAGCACAGATACGCAGTATTTT
v_call: TRBV29-1; clone_size: NA; j_call: TRBJ1-1; d_call: TRBD1; cdr3_aa: CSAQTGASNTEAFF; cdr3_nt: TGCAGCGCACAGACAGGGGCATCGAACACTGAAGCTTTCTTT
v_call: TRBV27; clone_size: NA; j_call: TRBJ2-7; d_call: NA; cdr3_aa: CASRPPDGTYEQYF; cdr3_nt: TGTGCCAGCAGGCCTCCGGACGGAACCTACGAGCAGTACTTC
v_call: TRBV9; clone_size: NA; j_call: TRBJ1-3; d_call: NA; cdr3_aa: CASSVGAFSGNTIYF; cdr3_nt: TGTGCCAGCAGCGTGGGGGCCTTCTCTGGAAACACCATATATTTT
v_call: TRBV7-6; clone_size: once; j_call: TRBJ1-1; d_call: NA; cdr3_aa: CASSLLPSDTEAFF; cdr3_nt: TGTGCCAGCAGCTTACTACCGAGCGACACTGAAGCTTTCTTT
v_call: TRBV5-4; clone_size: NA; j_call: TRBJ2-5; d_call: NA; cdr3_aa: CASSLGIQETQYF; cdr3_nt: TGTGCCAGCAGCTTGGGTATCCAAGAGACCCAGTACTTC
v_call: TRBV7-8; clone_size: NA; j_call: TRBJ1-4; d_call: NA; cdr3_aa: CASSLRDGGGEKLFF; cdr3_nt: TGTGCCAGCAGCTTAAGAGACGGCGGGGGGGAAAAACTGTTTTTT
v_call: TRBV2; clone_size: NA; j_call: TRBJ1-6; d_call: TRBD1; cdr3_aa: CASRRQLGGGVSFRNSPLHF; cdr3_nt: TGTGCCAGCAGAAGGCAACTGGGAGGGGGCGTAAGTTTCAGGAATTCACCCCTCCACTTT
v_call: TRBV7-6; clone_size: NA; j_call: TRBJ1-2; d_call: TRBD1; cdr3_aa: CASSLGGQGAKGYTF; cdr3_nt: TGTGCCAGCAGCTTAGGGGGACAGGGGGCGAAAGGCTACACCTTC
v_call: TRBV28; clone_size: NA; j_call: TRBJ1-5; d_call: TRBD1; cdr3_aa: CASSGPGQGSGQPQHF; cdr3_nt: TGTGCCAGCAGTGGACCGGGACAGGGAAGCGGTCAGCCCCAGCATTTT
v_call: TRBV6-5; clone_size: once; j_call: TRBJ1-1; d_call: TRBD1; cdr3_aa: CASRQTGVMTEAFF; cdr3_nt: TGTGCCAGCAGACAGACAGGGGTTATGACTGAAGCTTTCTTT
v_call: TRBV19; clone_size: NA; j_call: TRBJ2-7; d_call: NA; cdr3_aa: CASRPGTSYEQYF; cdr3_nt: TGTGCCAGTAGGCCCGGGACCTCCTACGAGCAGTACTTC
v_call: TRBV6-6; clone_size: NA; j_call: TRBJ1-1; d_call: TRBD1; cdr3_aa: CASSLGQGFMNTEAFF; cdr3_nt: TGTGCCAGCAGTCTCGGACAGGGCTTCATGAACACTGAAGCTTTCTTT
v_call: TRBV6-1; clone_size: NA; j_call: TRBJ2-3; d_call: TRBD2; cdr3_aa: CASSEGLAGATDTQYF; cdr3_nt: TGTGCCAGCAGTGAAGGGCTAGCGGGGGCCACAGATACGCAGTATTTT
v_call: TRBV5-1; clone_size: NA; j_call: TRBJ2-5; d_call: TRBD2; cdr3_aa: CASRGGGARETQYF; cdr3_nt: TGCGCCAGCAGAGGCGGGGGGGCGAGAGAGACCCAGTACTTC
v_call: TRBV18; clone_size: NA; j_call: TRBJ1-1; d_call: NA; cdr3_aa: CASSPMPSRVLQAFF; cdr3_nt: TGTGCCAGCTCACCGATGCCCTCGCGAGTTCTTCAAGCTTTCTTT
v_call: TRBV5-5; clone_size: NA; j_call: TRBJ1-1; d_call: NA; cdr3_aa: CASSLVRVTEAFF; cdr3_nt: TGTGCCAGCAGCTTGGTTAGGGTTACTGAAGCTTTCTTT
v_call: TRBV5-1; clone_size: NA; j_call: TRBJ1-1; d_call: TRBD1; cdr3_aa: CASSSGTGLAGNTEAFF; cdr3_nt: TGCGCCAGCAGCTCGGGGACAGGGCTGGCGGGGAACACTGAAGCTTTCTTT
v_call: TRBV6-6; clone_size: NA; j_call: TRBJ1-3; d_call: NA; cdr3_aa: CASSYAGAGNTIYF; cdr3_nt: TGTGCCAGCAGTTACGCGGGGGCCGGAAACACCATATATTTT
v_call: TRBV7-9; clone_size: NA; j_call: TRBJ2-5; d_call: NA; cdr3_aa: CASSFEGETQYF; cdr3_nt: TGTGCCAGCAGCTTTGAGGGAGAGACCCAGTACTTC